This record looks at one T cell receptor beta chain sequence and its context. Its antigen is not known. These data originate in a study of blood T cells in healthy people across ages. Broader study findings: With donor CMV status unknown, expanded clonotype changes were possibly confounded. Versus aged donors, long-lived donors had higher diversity and more naive CD4+ cells.

Then a second PCR, running about 6 to 12 cycles, was carried out with a sample-barcoded 5' primer and a J-beta primer mix. Each TCR beta cDNA got a 12-nucleotide random molecular identifier. From the 5' RACE reads, TCRdb called clonotypes with MiXCR, one entry per CDR3 protein. The sample comprises some 1.5 million distinct CDR3 sequences, 28% of which are singletons, and more than 6% rests with the top ten. Trimming pared 9 bases from V and 4 bases from J, leaving 18 bases between. Germline CDR1 and CDR2: LNHDA and SQIVND (reference sequence). The CDR3 consists of 15 residues. The receptor comes from a woman in her 30s in good health. The V call is TRBV19, the J call TRBJ1-4; D is possibly TRBD1 (6 bases). Sequencing input: blood. The CDR3 DNA follows: TGTGCCAGCAGACCATCGGACAGAAATAATGAAAAACTGTTTTTT. It translates to CASRPSDRNNEKLFF.